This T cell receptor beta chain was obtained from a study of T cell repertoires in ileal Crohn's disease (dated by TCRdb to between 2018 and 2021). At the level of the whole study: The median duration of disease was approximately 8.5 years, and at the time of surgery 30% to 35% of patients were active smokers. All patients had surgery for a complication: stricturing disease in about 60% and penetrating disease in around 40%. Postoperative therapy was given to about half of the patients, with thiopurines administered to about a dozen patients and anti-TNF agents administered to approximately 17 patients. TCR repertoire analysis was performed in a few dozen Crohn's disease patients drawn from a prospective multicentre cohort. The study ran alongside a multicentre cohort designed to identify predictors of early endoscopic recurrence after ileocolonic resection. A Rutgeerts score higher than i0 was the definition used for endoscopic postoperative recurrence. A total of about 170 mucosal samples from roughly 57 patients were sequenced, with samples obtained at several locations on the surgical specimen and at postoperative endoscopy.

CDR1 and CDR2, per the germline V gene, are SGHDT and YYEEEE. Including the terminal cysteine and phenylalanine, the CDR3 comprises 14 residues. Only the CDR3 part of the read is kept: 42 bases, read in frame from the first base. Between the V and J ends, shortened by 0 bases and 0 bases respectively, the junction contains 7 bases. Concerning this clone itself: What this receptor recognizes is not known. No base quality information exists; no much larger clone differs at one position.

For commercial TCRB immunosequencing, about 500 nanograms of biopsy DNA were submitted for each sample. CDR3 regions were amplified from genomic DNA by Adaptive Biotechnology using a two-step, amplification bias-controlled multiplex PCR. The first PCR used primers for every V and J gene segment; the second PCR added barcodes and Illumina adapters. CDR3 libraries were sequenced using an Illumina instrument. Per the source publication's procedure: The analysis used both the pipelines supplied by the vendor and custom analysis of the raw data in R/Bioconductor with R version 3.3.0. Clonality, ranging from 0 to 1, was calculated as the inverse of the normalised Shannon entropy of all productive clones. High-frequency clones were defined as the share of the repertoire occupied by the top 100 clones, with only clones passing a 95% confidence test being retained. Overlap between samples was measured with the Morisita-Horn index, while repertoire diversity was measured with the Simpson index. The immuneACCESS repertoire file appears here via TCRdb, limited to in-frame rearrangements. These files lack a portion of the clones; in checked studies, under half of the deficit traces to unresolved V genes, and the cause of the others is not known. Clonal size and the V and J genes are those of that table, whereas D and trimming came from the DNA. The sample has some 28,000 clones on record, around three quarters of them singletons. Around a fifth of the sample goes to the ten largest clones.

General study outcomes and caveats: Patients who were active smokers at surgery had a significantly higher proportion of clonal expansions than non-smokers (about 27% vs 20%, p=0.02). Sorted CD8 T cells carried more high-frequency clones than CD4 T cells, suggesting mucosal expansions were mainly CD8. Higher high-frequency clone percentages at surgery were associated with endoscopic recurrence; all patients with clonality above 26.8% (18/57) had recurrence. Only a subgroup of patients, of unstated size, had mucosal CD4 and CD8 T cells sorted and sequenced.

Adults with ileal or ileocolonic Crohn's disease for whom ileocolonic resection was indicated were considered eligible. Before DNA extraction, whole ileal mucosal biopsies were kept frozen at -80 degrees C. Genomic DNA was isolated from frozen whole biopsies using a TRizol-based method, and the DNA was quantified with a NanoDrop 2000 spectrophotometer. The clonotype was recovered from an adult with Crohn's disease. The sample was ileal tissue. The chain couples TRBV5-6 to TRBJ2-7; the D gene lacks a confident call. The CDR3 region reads CASSLVASSYEQYF. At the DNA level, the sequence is TGTGCCAGCAGCTTGGTGGCTAGCTCCTACGAGCAGTACTTC.